The clone carrying this T cell receptor (beta chain) occurred many times. The authors' processing: Using the CDR3 differences seen across clinicopathological groups, the authors built a distant-metastasis classifier for papillary thyroid cancer, which was meant to discriminate distant-metastatic patients. TCRdb re-analyzed the PCR reads using MiXCR. Here the V and J calls rest on TCRdb's processing, not on the authors' analysis. The data contain about 41,000 clones, 28% of them singletons. These data are taken from a study of metastatic and nonmetastatic thyroid tumors. In the study overall: Malignant and benign thyroid patients had repertoires compared in peripheral blood and tumor or nodule tissue.

Every patient underwent thyroid surgery untreated. The CDR3 is 14 amino acids. Germline lookup yields CDR1 LNHDA and CDR2 SQIVND (reference sequence). Trimming cost V 7 bases and J 7 bases; bases outside gene matches: 6. Input material: blood. This clonotype originated in a male donor with papillary thyroid cancer or a benign thyroid nodule (not recorded which). Some clones in this sample may be carry-over from other donors' samples. This sequence joins TRBV19 and TRBJ1-4, with TRBD1 identical over 10 bases. CDR3 nucleotides: TGTGCCAGTACCGGGGACAGGGGTGGTGAAAAACTGTTTTTT. Its protein product is CASTGDRGGEKLFF.